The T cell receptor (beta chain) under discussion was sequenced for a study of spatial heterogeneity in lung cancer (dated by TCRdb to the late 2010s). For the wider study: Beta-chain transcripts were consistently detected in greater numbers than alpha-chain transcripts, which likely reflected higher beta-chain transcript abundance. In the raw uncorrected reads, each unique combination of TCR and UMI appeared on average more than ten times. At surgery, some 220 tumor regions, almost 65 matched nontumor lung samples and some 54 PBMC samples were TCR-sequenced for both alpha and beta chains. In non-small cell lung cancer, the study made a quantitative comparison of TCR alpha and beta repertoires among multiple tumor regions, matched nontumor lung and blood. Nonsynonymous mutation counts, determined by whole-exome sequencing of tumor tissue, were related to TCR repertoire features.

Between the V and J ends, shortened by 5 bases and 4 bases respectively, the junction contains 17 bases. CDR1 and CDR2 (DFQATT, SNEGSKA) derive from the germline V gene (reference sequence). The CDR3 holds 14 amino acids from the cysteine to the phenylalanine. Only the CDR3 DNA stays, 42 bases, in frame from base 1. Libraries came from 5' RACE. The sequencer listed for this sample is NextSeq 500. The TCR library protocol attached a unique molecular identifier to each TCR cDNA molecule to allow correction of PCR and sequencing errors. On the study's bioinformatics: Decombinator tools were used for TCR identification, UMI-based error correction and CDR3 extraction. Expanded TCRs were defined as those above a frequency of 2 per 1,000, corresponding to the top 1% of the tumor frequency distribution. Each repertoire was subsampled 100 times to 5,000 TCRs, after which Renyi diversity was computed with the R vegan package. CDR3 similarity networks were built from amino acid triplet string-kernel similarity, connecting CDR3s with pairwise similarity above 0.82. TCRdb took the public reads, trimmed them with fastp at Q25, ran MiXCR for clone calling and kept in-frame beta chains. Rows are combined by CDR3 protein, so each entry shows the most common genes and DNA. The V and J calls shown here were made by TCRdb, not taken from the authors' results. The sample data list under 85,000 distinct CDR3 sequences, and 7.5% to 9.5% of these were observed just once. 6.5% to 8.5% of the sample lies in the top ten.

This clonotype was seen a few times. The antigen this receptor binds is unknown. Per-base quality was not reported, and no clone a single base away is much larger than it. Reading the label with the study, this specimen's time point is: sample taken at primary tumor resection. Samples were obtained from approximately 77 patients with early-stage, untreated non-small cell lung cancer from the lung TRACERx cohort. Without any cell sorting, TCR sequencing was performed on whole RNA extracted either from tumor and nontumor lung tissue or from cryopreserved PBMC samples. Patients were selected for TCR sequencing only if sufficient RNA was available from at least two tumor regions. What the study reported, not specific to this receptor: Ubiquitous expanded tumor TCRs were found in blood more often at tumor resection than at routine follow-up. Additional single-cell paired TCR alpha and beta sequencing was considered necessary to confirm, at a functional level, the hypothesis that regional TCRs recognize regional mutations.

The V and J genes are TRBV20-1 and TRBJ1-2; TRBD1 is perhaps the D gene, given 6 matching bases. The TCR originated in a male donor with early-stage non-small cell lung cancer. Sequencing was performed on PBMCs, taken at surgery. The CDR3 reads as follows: CSAGGARPSYGYTF. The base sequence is TGCAGTGCTGGGGGCGCGAGGCCGTCCTATGGCTACACCTTC.